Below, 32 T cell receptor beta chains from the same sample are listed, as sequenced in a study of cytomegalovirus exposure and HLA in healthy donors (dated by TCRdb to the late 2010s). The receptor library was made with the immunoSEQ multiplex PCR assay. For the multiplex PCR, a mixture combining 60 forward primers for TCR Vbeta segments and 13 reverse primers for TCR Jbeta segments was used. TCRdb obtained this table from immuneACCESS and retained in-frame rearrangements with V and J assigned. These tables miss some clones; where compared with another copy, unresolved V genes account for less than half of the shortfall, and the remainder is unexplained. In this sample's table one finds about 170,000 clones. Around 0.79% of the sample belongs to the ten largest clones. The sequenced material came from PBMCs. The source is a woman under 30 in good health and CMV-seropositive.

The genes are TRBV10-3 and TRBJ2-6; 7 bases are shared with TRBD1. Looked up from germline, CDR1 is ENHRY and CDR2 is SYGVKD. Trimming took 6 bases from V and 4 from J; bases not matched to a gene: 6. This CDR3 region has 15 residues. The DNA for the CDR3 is TGTGCCATCAGGACAGGGTTGGTAGGGGCCAACGTCCTGACTTTC. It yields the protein CAIRTGLVGANVLTF.

The CDR3 spells CASSPLAGADNEQFF. In DNA, the CDR3 is TGTGCCAGCTCACCGCTAGCGGGGGCCGACAATGAGCAGTTCTTC. The rearrangement links TRBV18 to TRBJ2-1; the match to TRBD2 covers 10 bases. CDR3 length: 15 amino acids. Germline CDR1 KGHSH, CDR2 LQKENI. The junction had 4 bases not matched to a gene; V was cut back by 3 bases and J by 5 bases.

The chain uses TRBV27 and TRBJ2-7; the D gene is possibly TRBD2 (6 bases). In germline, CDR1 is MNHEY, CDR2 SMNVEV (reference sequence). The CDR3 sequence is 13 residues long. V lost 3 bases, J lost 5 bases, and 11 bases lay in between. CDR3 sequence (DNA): TGTGCCAGCAGTTTCGTAGGAGGGGACGAGCAGTACTTC. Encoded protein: CASSFVGGDEQYF.

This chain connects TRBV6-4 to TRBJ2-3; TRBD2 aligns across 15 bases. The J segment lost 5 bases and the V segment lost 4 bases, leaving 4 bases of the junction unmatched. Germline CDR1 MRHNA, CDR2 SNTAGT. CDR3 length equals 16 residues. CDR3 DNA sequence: TGTGCCAGCAGTGCTGGGACTAGCGGGGGGAAAGATACGCAGTATTTT. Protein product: CASSAGTSGGKDTQYF.

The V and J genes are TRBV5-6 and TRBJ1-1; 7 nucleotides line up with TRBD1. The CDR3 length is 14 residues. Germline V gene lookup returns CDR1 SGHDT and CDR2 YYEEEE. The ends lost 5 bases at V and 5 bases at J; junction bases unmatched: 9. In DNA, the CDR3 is TGTGCCAGCAGTAACAGGGGAAGAGAGACTGAAGCTTTCTTT. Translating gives CASSNRGRETEAFF.

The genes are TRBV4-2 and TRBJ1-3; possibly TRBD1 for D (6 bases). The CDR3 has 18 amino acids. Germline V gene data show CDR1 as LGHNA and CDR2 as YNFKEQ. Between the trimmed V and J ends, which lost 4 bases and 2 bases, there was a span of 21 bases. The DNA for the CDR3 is TGTGCCAGCAGCCCAGCAGCTGCGGGGGGCGCCCCTGGAAACACCATATATTTT. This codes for CASSPAAAGGAPGNTIYF.

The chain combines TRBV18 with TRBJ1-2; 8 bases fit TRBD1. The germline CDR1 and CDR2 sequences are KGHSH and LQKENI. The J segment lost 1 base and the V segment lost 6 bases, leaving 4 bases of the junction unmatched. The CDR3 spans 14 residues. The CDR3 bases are TGTGCCAGCTCCGAGGACAGGGTTAACTATGGCTACACCTTC. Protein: CASSEDRVNYGYTF.

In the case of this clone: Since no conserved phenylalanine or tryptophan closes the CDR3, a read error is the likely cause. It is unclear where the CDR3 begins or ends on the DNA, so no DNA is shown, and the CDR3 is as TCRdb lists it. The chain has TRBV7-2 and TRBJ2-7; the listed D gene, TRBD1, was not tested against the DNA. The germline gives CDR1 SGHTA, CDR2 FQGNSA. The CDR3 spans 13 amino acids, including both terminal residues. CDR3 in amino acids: CASSTNIGTGQLY.

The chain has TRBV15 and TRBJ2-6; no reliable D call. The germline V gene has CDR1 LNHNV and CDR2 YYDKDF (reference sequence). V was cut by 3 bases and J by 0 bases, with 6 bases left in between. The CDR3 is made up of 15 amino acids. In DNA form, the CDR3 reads TGTGCCACCAGCAGCAAGCGCTCTGGGGCCAACGTCCTGACTTTC. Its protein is CATSSKRSGANVLTF.

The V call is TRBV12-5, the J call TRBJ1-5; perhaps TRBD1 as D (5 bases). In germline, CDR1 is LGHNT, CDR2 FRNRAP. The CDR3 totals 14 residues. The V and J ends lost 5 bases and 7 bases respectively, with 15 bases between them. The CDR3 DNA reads TGTGCTAGTGGTCCTGATATAAGGGGACAGCCCCAGCATTTT. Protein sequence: CASGPDIRGQPQHF.

CDR3 region: CASSLGTSGNTIYF. CDR3 DNA sequence: TGTGCCAGCAGCCTCGGGACATCTGGAAACACCATATATTTT. The chain couples TRBV11-2 to TRBJ1-3, with D possibly matching TRBD1 (6 bases). Germline V gene lookup returns CDR1 SGHAT and CDR2 FQNNGV. V lost 5 bases, J lost 1 base, and 9 bases lay in between. This CDR3 has 14 amino acids.

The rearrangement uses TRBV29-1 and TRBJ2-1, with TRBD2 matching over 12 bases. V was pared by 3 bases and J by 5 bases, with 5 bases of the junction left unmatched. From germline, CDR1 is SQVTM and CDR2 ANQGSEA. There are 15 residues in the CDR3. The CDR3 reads CSVDLAGGFDNEQFF. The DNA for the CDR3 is TGCAGCGTTGATCTAGCGGGAGGGTTCGACAATGAGCAGTTCTTC.

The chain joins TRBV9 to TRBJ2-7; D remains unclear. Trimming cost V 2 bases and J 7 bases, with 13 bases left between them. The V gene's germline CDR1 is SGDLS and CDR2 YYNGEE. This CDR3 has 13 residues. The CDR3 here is CASSVGSSGEQYF. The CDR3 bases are TGTGCCAGCAGCGTGGGCAGTTCTGGGGAGCAGTACTTC. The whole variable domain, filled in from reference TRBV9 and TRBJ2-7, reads DSGVTQTPKHLITATGQRVTLRCSPRSGDLSVYWYQQSLDQGLQFLIQYYNGEERAKGNILERFSAQQFPDLHSELNLSSLELGDSALYFCASSVGSSGEQYFGPGTRLTVT.

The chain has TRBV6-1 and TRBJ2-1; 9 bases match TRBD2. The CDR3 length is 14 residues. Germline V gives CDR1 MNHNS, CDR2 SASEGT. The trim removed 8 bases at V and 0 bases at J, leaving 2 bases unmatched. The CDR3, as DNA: TGTGCCAGCCTAGCGGGGATCTCCTACAATGAGCAGTTCTTC. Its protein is CASLAGISYNEQFF.

The CDR3 region is CASARLGTQETQYF. The CDR3 bases are TGTGCCAGCGCGCGACTAGGCACCCAAGAGACCCAGTACTTC. The chain is built from TRBV14 and TRBJ2-5, with a weak D call TRBD2 (6 bases). The germline CDR1 and CDR2 sequences are SGHDN and FVKESK. V lost 8 bases and J lost 1, with 14 bases in between. The CDR3 is made up of 14 amino acids.

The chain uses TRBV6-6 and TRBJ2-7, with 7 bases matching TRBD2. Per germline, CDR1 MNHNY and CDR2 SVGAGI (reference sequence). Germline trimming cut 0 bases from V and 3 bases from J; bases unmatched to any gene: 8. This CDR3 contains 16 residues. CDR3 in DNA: TGTGCCAGCAGTTACTCGACTAGCAGCATAGGCTACGAGCAGTACTTC. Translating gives CASSYSTSSIGYEQYF.

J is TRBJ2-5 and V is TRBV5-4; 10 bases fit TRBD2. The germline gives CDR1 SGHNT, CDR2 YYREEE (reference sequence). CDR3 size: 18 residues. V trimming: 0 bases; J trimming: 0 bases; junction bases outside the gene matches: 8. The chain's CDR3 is CASSLGGLAPLDQETQYF. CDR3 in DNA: TGTGCCAGCAGCTTGGGGGGACTAGCGCCTCTCGACCAAGAGACCCAGTACTTC.

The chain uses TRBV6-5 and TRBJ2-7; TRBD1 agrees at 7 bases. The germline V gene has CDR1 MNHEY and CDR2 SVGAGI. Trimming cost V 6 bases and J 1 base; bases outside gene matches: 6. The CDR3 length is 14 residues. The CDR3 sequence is CASSRTGQSYEQYF. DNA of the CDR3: TGTGCCAGCAGCCGTACGGGACAGTCCTACGAGCAGTACTTC.

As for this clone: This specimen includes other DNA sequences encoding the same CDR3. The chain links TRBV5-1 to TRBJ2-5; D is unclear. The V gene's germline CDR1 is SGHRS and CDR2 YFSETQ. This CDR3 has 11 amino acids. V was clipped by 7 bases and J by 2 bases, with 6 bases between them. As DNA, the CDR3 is TGCGCCAGCTCAACTCAAGAGACCCAGTACTTC. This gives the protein CASSTQETQYF.

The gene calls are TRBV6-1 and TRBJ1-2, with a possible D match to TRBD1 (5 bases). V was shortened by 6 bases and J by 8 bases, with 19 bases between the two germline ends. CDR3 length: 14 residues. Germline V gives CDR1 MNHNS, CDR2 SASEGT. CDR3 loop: CASSQDLGADGYTF. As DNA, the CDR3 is TGTGCCAGCAGCCAGGACCTAGGGGCGGACGGCTACACCTTC.

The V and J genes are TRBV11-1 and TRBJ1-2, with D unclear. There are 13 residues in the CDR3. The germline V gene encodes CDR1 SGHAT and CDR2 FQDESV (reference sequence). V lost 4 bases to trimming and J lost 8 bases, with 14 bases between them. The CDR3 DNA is TGTGCCAGCAGCTCCACCCGACATGGCGGCTACACCTTC. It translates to CASSSTRHGGYTF.

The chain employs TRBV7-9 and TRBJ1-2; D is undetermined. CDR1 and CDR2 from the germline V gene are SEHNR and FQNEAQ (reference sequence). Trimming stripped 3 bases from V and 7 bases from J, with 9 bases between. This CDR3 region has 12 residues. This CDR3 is CASSFLAGGYTF. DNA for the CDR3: TGTGCCAGCAGCTTCCTGGCGGGTGGCTACACCTTC.

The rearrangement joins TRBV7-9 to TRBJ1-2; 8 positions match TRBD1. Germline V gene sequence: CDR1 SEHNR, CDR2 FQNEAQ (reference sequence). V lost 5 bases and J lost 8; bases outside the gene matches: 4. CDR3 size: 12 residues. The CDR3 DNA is TGTGCCAGCAGCCAGGGGGCACGGGGCTACACCTTC. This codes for CASSQGARGYTF.

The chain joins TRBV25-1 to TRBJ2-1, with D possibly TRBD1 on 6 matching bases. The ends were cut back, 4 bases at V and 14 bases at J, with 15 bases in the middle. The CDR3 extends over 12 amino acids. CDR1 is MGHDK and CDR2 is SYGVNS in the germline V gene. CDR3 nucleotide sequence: TGTGCCAGCAGTGGAAATCAGGGGTGGAAGTTCTTC. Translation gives CASSGNQGWKFF. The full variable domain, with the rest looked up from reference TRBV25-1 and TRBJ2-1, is EADIYQTPRYLVIGTGKKITLECSQTMGHDKMYWYQQDPGMELHLIHYSYGVNSTEKGDLSSESTVSRIRTEHFPLTLESARPSHTSQYLCASSGNQGWKFFGPGTRLTVL.

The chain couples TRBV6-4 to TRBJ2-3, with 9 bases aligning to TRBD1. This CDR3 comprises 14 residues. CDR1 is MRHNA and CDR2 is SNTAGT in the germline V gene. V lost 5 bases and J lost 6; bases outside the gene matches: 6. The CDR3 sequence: CASSPGQGGDTQYF. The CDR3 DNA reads TGTGCCAGCAGTCCGGGACAGGGTGGCGATACGCAGTATTTT.

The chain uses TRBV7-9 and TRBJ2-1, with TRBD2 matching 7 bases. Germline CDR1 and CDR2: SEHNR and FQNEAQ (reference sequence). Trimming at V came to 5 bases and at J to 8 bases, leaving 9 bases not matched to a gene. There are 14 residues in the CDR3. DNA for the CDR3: TGTGCCAGCAGCCCAGCGGGGAGTAGGTATGAGCAGTTCTTC. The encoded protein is CASSPAGSRYEQFF.

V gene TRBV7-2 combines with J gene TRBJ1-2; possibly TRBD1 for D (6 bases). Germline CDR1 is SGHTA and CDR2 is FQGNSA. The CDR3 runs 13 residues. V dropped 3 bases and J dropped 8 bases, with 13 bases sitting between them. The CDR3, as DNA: TGTGCCAGCAGCTTGCACAGGGATGGAGGCTACACCTTC. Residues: CASSLHRDGGYTF.

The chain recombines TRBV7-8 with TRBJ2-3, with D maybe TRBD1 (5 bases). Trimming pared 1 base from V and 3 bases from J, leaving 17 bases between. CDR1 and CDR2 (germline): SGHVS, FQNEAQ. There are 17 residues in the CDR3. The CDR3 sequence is CASSLGPAGRLTDTQYF. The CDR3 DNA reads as TGTGCCAGCAGCTTAGGTCCGGCAGGGCGGTTGACAGATACGCAGTATTTT.

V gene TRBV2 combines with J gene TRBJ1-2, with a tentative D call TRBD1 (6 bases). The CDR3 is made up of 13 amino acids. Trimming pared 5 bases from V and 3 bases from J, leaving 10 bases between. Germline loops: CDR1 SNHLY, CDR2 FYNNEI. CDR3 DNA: TGTGCCAGCAGTAATACAGGGCACTATGGCTACACCTTC. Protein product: CASSNTGHYGYTF.

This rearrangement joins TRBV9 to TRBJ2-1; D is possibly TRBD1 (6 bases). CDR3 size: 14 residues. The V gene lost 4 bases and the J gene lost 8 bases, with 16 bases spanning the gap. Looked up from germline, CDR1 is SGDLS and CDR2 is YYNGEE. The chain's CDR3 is CASSPFRGGHEQFF. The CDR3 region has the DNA TGTGCCAGCAGCCCTTTTAGAGGGGGACATGAGCAGTTCTTC.

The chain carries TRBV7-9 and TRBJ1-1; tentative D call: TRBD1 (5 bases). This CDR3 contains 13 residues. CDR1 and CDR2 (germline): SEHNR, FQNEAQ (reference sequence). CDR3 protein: CAHTGRGNTEAFF. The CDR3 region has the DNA TGTGCACATACGGGGCGGGGGAACACTGAAGCTTTCTTT.

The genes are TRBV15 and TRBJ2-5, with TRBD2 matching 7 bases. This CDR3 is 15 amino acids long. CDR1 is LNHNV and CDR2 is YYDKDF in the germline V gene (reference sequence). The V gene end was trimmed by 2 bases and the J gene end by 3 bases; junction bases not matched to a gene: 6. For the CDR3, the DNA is TGTGCCACCAGCAGACTCCTGGGGGGGGAAGAGACCCAGTACTTC. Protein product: CATSRLLGGEETQYF. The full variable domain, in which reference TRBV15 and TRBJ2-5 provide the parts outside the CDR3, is DAMVIQNPRYQVTQFGKPVTLSCSQTLNHNVMYWYQQKSSQAPKLLFHYYDKDFNNEADTPDNFQSRRPNTSFCFLDIRSPGLGDTAMYLCATSRLLGGEETQYFGPGTRLLVL.